This T cell receptor (beta chain) was retrieved from a study of blood T cells in healthy people across ages. Overall study results and limits: In long-lived donors, naive CD4+ cell counts and diversity exceeded those of aged donors. Naive T cell percentage showed a strong correlation with TCR beta diversity.

The use of a sample-barcoded 5' primer and a J-beta primer mix characterized a second PCR of roughly 6 to 11 cycles. TCRdb reprocessed the 5' RACE reads with MiXCR, giving one entry per CDR3 protein. The sample lists about 1,600,000 distinct CDR3 sequences, 42% occurring once. Germline CDR1 reads ENHRY; CDR2 reads SYGVKD. The CDR3 spans 14 residues. Donor samples were obtained from healthy Caucasian individuals from Russia, aged 6 to 90. Points on this clonotype: Its matching antigen is unknown. Sequence at one end of the junction differs from germline and may be a read error.

Sequenced material: blood. The clonotype was recovered from a woman between 18 and 29 years old in good health. The chain recombines TRBV10-3 with TRBJ1-2, with D perhaps matching TRBD1 (6 bases). This chain's CDR3 is CAISEAGTNCGYTF. CDR3 nucleotide sequence: TGTGCCATCAGTGAAGCAGGGACAAACTGTGGCTACACCTTC.